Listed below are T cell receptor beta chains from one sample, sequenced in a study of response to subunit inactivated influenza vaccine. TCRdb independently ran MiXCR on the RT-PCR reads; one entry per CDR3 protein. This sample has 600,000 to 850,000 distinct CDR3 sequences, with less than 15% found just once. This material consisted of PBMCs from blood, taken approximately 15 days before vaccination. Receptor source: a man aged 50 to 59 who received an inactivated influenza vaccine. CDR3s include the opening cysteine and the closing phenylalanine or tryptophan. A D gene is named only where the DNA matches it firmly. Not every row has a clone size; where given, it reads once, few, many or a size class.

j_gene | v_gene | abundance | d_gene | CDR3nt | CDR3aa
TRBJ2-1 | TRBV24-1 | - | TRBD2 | TGTGCCACCAGTGATTTCTGGTCTAGCGGGGACAATGAGCAGTTCTTC | CATSDFWSSGDNEQFF
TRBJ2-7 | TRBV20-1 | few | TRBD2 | TGCAGTGCAATAGGGACTAGCGGGAGCTACGAGCAGTACTTC | CSAIGTSGSYEQYF
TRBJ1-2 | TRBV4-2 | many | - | TGTGCCAGCAGCCAAGGCCGGGACCCTAACTATGGCTACACCTTC | CASSQGRDPNYGYTF
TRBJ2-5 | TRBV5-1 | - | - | TGCGCCAGCAGCTTTACAGCAGGCCCCCAAGAGACCCAGTACTTC | CASSFTAGPQETQYF
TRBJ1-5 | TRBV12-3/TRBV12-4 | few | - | TGTGCCAGCAGCTCAGTCCTAAATCAGCCCCAGCATTTT | CASSSVLNQPQHF
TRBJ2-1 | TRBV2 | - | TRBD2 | TGTGCCAGCTCCGGACTAGCGGGAGGCCCTGGGTGGAATGAGCAGTTCTTC | CASSGLAGGPGWNEQFF
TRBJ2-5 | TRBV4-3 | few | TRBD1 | TGCGCCAGCAGCCAAGATCTAGGACAGGGGGCAGGGGGAGAGACCCAGTACTTC | CASSQDLGQGAGGETQYF
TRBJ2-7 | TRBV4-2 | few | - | TGTGCCAGCAGCCGTCGGACAGATTCCTACGAGCAGTACTTC | CASSRRTDSYEQYF
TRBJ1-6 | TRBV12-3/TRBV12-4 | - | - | TGTGCCAGCAGTTTTTGGGACACTAATTCACCCCTCCACTTT | CASSFWDTNSPLHF
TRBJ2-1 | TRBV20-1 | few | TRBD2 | TGCAGTGCTTTCCAACTAGCGGGGGGCTACAATGAGCAGTTCTTC | CSAFQLAGGYNEQFF
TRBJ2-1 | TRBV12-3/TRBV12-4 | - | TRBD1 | TGTGCCAGCAGTTTAGTCGGGACAGGGGATGAGCAGTTCTTC | CASSLVGTGDEQFF
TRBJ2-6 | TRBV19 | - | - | TGTGCCACCCACCGGGGGACCGGGGCCAACGTCCTGACTTTC | CATHRGTGANVLTF
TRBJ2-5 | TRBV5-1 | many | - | TGCGCCAGCAGCTTGGCCAACCAGGGAGGTCGGGAGACCCAGTACTTC | CASSLANQGGRETQYF
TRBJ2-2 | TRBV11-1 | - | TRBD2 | TGTGCCAGCAGCCTTAGCGGGAGGCGCACCGGGGAGCTGTTTTTT | CASSLSGRRTGELFF
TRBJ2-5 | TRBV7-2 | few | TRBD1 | TGTGCCAGCAGCCCGGGGGACAGGGGGTTGGTGACGGAGACCCAGTACTTC | CASSPGDRGLVTETQYF
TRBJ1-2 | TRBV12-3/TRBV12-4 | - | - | TGTGCCAGCAGTTTAGATGGGGACGGCTACACCTTC | CASSLDGDGYTF
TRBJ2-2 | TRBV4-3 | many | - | TGCGCCAGCAGCCAAGACCTCCGGGGCCCGAACACCGGGGAGCTGTTTTTT | CASSQDLRGPNTGELFF
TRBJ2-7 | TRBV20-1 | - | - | TGCAGTCCCTATCACGGGCTGAACTACGAGCAGTACTTC | CSPYHGLNYEQYF
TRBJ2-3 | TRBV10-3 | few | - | TGTGCCATCAGGGGTATTGGAGATACGCAGTATTTT | CAIRGIGDTQYF
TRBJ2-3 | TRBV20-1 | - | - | TGCAGTGCTAGCACATATACTAGCACAGATACGCAGTATTTT | CSASTYTSTDTQYF
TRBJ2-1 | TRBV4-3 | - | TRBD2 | TGCGCCAGCAGCCAAGAATGGGCTAGCGGGAGGCGCAATGAGCAGTTCTTC | CASSQEWASGRRNEQFF
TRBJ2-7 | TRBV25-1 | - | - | TGTGCCAGCAGTGAATCCGGAGGGGTGGACGAGCAGTACTTC | CASSESGGVDEQYF
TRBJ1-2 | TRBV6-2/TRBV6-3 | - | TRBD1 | TGTGCCAGCAGTATCTACTTACAGGGGAATAAGGGCTACACCTTC | CASSIYLQGNKGYTF
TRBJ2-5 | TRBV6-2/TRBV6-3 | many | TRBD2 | TGTGCCAGCGGACTAGCCGAGACCCAGTACTTC | CASGLAETQYF
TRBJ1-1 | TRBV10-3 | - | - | TGTGCCATCACTTCCGGCAGTACAGCTGAAGCTTTCTTT | CAITSGSTAEAFF
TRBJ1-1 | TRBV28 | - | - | TGTGCCAGCAAAGGAGAGGAAGCTTTCTTT | CASKGEEAFF
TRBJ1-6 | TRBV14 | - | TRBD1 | TGTGCCAGCAGCCAAGATCAAGGCAGGGGGCAATCACCCCTCCACTTT | CASSQDQGRGQSPLHF
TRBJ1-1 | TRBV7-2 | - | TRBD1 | TGTGCCAGCAGCTTAGTAGGGGGCGGGAGGTCTGAAGCTTTCTTT | CASSLVGGGRSEAFF
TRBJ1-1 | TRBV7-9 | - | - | TGTGCCAGCAGCATTCATGGGTGGGGGAACACTGAAGCTTTCTTT | CASSIHGWGNTEAFF
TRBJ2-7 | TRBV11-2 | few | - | TGTGCCAGCAGAAACCCCAGCCAAGGGAGGTACGAGCAGTACTTC | CASRNPSQGRYEQYF
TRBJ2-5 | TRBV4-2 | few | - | TGTGCCAGCAGCCAAGTTGTAGGGGAGGAGACCCAGTACTTC | CASSQVVGEETQYF
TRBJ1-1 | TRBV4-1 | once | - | TGCGCCAGCAGCCCGACAGGACTCACTTTGAACACTGAAGCTTTCTTT | CASSPTGLTLNTEAFF
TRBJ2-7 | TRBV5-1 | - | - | TGCGCCAGCAGCTTGAATCAGGGGGGCATGTACTTC | CASSLNQGGMYF
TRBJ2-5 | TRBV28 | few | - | TGTGCCAGCAGTTCCCACCCCACACAGGGTCCGGAGACCCAGTACTTC | CASSSHPTQGPETQYF
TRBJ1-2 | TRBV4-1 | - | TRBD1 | TGCGCCAGCAGCCGACAGGGGGCCCAGGTGGGCTACACCTTC | CASSRQGAQVGYTF
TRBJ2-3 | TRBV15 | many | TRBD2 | TGTGCCACCAGCACAGGACTAGCGGGGGGGTCGGATACGCAGTATTTT | CATSTGLAGGSDTQYF
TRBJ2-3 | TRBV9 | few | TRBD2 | TGTGCCAGCAGCGTAGGTAGCGGGAGGGCCGGGACAGATACGCAGTATTTT | CASSVGSGRAGTDTQYF
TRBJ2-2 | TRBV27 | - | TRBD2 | TGTGCCAGCAGTCGACTCCTAGCGGATGCGAACACCGGGGAGCTGTTTTTT | CASSRLLADANTGELFF
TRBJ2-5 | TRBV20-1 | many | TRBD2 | TGCAGTGCCTCTCTAGCGGGAGGGCCAGAGACCCAGTACTTC | CSASLAGGPETQYF
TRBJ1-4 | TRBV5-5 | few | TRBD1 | TGTGCCAGCAGCTTGACGGGACAGATTAATGAAAAACTGTTTTTT | CASSLTGQINEKLFF
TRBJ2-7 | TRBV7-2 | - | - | TGTGCCAGCAGCACAAGGACTGGGAAGGAATACGAGCAGTACTTC | CASSTRTGKEYEQYF
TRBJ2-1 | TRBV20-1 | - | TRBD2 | TGCAGTGCCCCAAAGTTAGGTCTAGCGGGAGAATTTTACAATGAGCAGTTCTTC | CSAPKLGLAGEFYNEQFF
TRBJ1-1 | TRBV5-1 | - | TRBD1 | TGCGCCAACGGGACAGGGGTCTGCTTGAACACTGATGCTTTCTTT | CANGTGVCLNTDAFF
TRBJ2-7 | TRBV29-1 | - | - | TGCAGCGTTACCAGGGAGACCTACGAGCAGTACTTC | CSVTRETYEQYF
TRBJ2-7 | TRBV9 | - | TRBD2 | TGTGCCAGCAGCAGCAGCGGGAGCGGGAGCTACGAGCAGTACTTC | CASSSSGSGSYEQYF